This T cell receptor beta chain came from a study of T-cell reconstitution after alpha-beta-depleted transplantation in children. Study outcomes and limitations: Among T cells one year after transplant, newly produced cells accounted for most counts and diversity.

Per the germline V gene, CDR1 is MGHDK and CDR2 is SYGVNS. The CDR3 is 16 amino acids. J gave up 4 bases and V 3 bases, and 7 bases lay outside the gene matches. As it was prepared, the TCRbeta library received unique molecular identifiers. Via MiXCR, TCRdb re-called the PCR reads, giving one row per CDR3 protein. The table has about a million distinct CDR3 sequences, roughly 29% seen once. This clonotype showed up just a few times. What it binds is unknown. This specimen consisted of PBMCs, mostly from graft donor cells, obtained 360 days after TCRalphabeta/CD19-depleted stem cell transplant. The chain joins TRBV25-1 to TRBJ2-3; 10 bases agree with TRBD1. This clonotype originated in a boy younger than two who had a stem cell transplant for SCID, so the T cells may come from the graft donor. The CDR3 sequence: CASSDRDRGAADTQYF. The CDR3 region has the DNA TGTGCCAGCAGTGACCGGGACAGGGGTGCTGCAGATACGCAGTATTTT.